Each of the 25 T cell receptor beta chains below was sequenced from the same sample in a study of cytomegalovirus exposure and HLA in healthy donors. The PCR employed 60 Vbeta primers together with 13 Jbeta primers. The data were produced by immunoSEQ multiplex PCR, yet TCRdb's version contains in-frame clones alone and is incomplete. The profile shows 90,000 to 140,000 clones, about 81% of them singletons. Sequenced input: PBMCs. The source is a man younger than 40 in good health and CMV-seronegative.

This chain connects TRBV25-1 to TRBJ2-7; 9 bases are a match to TRBD1. Germline lookup yields CDR1 MGHDK and CDR2 SYGVNS. The V segment lost 1 base and the J segment 4 bases; nucleotides outside the gene matches: 5. The CDR3 has 15 residues. This CDR3 is CASSESGTGLYEQYF. In DNA, the CDR3 is TGTGCCAGCAGTGAATCCGGGACAGGGCTGTACGAGCAGTACTTC.

V usage is TRBV5-1 and J usage is TRBJ1-2; no clear D. The V end lost 0 bases, the J end lost 3 bases, and 12 bases lay between the germline ends. The CDR3 consists of 15 residues. Looked up from germline, CDR1 is SGHRS and CDR2 is YFSETQ. The CDR3 reads CASSLGRLADYGYTF. The CDR3 coding sequence is TGCGCCAGCAGCTTGGGTCGGCTAGCGGACTATGGCTACACCTTC. The full variable domain, its missing parts supplied by reference TRBV5-1 and TRBJ1-2, is KAGVTQTPRYLIKTRGQQVTLSCSPISGHRSVSWYQQTPGQGLQFLFEYFSETQRNKGNFPGRFSGRQFSNSRSEMNVSTLELGDSALYLCASSLGRLADYGYTFGSGTRLTVV.

This clone has more than one count but fewer than ten. This rearrangement joins TRBV29-1 to TRBJ2-5, with D unresolved. The DNA matches TRBJ2-7 better at its end, which makes the J call doubtful. The CDR3 has 11 amino acids. The germline CDR1 and CDR2 sequences are SQVTM and ANQGSEA. The CDR3 spells CSVLSDYEQYF. As DNA, the CDR3 is TGCAGCGTTCTGAGTGACTACGAGCAGTACTTC.

A few counts support this clone. The chain combines TRBV11-3 with TRBJ2-2; D is perhaps TRBD1 (6 bases). Trimming took off 5 bases at V and 7 bases at J, with 14 bases between the two ends. The CDR3 has 14 amino acids. Germline V gives CDR1 SGHNT, CDR2 YENEEA. The DNA of the CDR3 is TGTGCCAGCAGCCGAAGAACAGGGTACGGGGAGCTGTTTTTT. Protein product: CASSRRTGYGELFF.

This chain connects TRBV5-5 to TRBJ1-4; D ambiguous. This CDR3 spans 13 amino acids. CDR1 and CDR2 from the germline V gene are SGHKS and YYEKEE (reference sequence). Trimming stripped 2 bases from V and 6 bases from J, with 8 bases between. CDR3 amino acids: CASSFVSDEKLFF. For the CDR3, the DNA is TGTGCCAGCAGCTTCGTATCGGATGAAAAACTGTTTTTT.

CDR3 coding DNA: TGTGCCAGCAGCTTAAGTCAGGGCAATCAGCCCCAGCATTTT. Amino acids: CASSLSQGNQPQHF. This chain connects TRBV7-9 to TRBJ1-5; D not resolved. The CDR3 length is 14 residues. Trimming pared 2 bases from V and 2 bases from J, leaving 7 bases between. Per the germline V gene, CDR1 is SEHNR and CDR2 is FQNEAQ (reference sequence).

In its sample, this clone was seen a few times. V and J are TRBV7-8 and TRBJ2-7, with a weak D call TRBD1 (6 bases). The CDR3 loop spans 14 amino acids. Germline V gene lookup returns CDR1 SGHVS and CDR2 FQNEAQ. Between the trimmed V and J ends, which lost 5 bases and 2 bases, there was a span of 13 bases. The CDR3 sequence: CASSLDRATYEQYF. DNA of the CDR3: TGTGCCAGCAGCCTGGACAGAGCTACCTACGAGCAGTACTTC.

The chain employs TRBV10-3 and TRBJ1-1; TRBD1 agrees at 8 bases. CDR1 is ENHRY and CDR2 is SYGVKD in the germline V gene. V lost 4 bases and J lost 3; bases outside the gene matches: 7. This CDR3 region has 15 residues. CDR3 sequence (DNA): TGTGCCATCAGTGCCGGGACAGGCCCGGACACTGAAGCTTTCTTT. This encodes CAISAGTGPDTEAFF.

The chain is built from TRBV6-5 and TRBJ1-2; D call uncertain. Trimming removed 8 bases from V and 0 bases from J, with 13 bases in between. Germline assignment: CDR1 MNHEY and CDR2 SVGAGI. The CDR3 covers 14 residues. CDR3 in DNA: TGTGCCAGCCTCGAAAACGACTCTAACTATGGCTACACCTTC. This gives the protein CASLENDSNYGYTF.

V is TRBV7-2 and J is TRBJ1-4; tentative D call: TRBD1 (6 bases). V shed 5 bases and J shed 8 bases, with 15 bases lying between them. CDR1 SGHTA and CDR2 FQGNSA come from the germline V gene. The CDR3 runs 14 residues. The CDR3 loop reads CASSASGASEKLFF. For the CDR3, the DNA is TGTGCCAGCAGCGCTTCAGGGGCGTCGGAAAAACTGTTTTTT. The full variable domain, completed using reference TRBV7-2 and TRBJ1-4, is GAGVSQSPSNKVTEKGKDVELRCDPISGHTALYWYRQSLGQGLEFLIYFQGNSAPDKSGLPSDRFSAERTGGSVSTLTIQRTQQEDSAVYLCASSASGASEKLFFGSGTQLSVL.

Concerning this clone: Sequence at one end of the junction differs from germline and may be a read error. Other nucleotide sequences in the sample specify the same CDR3. The chain has TRBV19 and TRBJ1-1; 9 positions agree with TRBD1. The CDR3 contains 14 residues. Germline V CDR1 and CDR2: LNHDA, SQIVND (reference sequence). CDR3 in amino acids: CASSTRQGVAEAFF. In nucleotides, the CDR3 is TGTGCCAGTAGTACCCGACAGGGGGTGGCTGAAGCCTTCTTT.

The J gene is TRBJ2-5, the V gene TRBV4-1; TRBD2 is a possible D gene (6 bases). The CDR3 consists of 15 residues. The germline V gene encodes CDR1 MGHRA and CDR2 YSYEKL. Between the trimmed V and J ends, which lost 4 bases and 1 base, there was a span of 13 bases. CDR3 nucleotides: TGCGCCAGCAGCCGTAGAGGGGAGGCCCAAGAGACCCAGTACTTC. Encoded protein: CASSRRGEAQETQYF.

The chain couples TRBV10-3 to TRBJ2-2; a possible D gene is TRBD1 (5 bases). The germline gives CDR1 ENHRY, CDR2 SYGVKD. The V gene lost 7 bases and the J gene lost 3 bases, with 12 bases spanning the gap. The CDR3 consists of 14 residues. CDR3 DNA sequence: TGTGCCATCATGGCGCAGGGATACACCGGGGAGCTGTTTTTT. This sequence encodes CAIMAQGYTGELFF.

This clone was seen only a few times. The rearrangement links TRBV4-3 to TRBJ1-3, with 8 bases aligning to TRBD1. This CDR3 has 16 amino acids. The J segment lost 2 bases and the V segment lost 1 base, leaving 4 bases of the junction unmatched. Germline values: CDR1 LGHNA, CDR2 YSLEER. The DNA for the CDR3 is TGCGCCAGCAGCCAAGGGGTGGACAGGGCTGGAAACACCATATATTTT. It yields the protein CASSQGVDRAGNTIYF.

A note on this clone: A read error may account for a junction end that differs from germline. The chain carries TRBV19 and TRBJ2-7; maybe TRBD1 (5 bases). Germline CDR1 is LNHDA and CDR2 is SQIVND (reference sequence). This CDR3 is 19 amino acids long. The CDR3 spells CASSPSRLRDSFIADERYF. Here the CDR3 DNA reads TGTGCCAGTAGTCCCTCTCGACTCAGGGATTCCTTCATTGCCGACGAGCGGTACTTC.

This clone was counted only a few times. This chain joins TRBV6-5 and TRBJ2-5; a weak D match, TRBD1 (5 bases). The V and J ends lost 3 bases and 0 bases respectively, with 11 bases between them. Per germline, CDR1 MNHEY and CDR2 SVGAGI. The CDR3 consists of 15 residues. CDR3 sequence reads: CASSYSPGNQETQYF. The CDR3 DNA follows: TGTGCCAGCAGTTATTCCCCAGGGAACCAAGAGACCCAGTACTTC.

The V and J genes are TRBV7-9 and TRBJ1-6; no clear D gene. V lost 3 bases, J lost 7 bases, and 13 bases lay in between. Germline CDR1 reads SEHNR; CDR2 reads FQNEAQ (reference sequence). The CDR3 is 15 residues long. Written as DNA, the CDR3 is TGTGCCAGCAGCTTTAAGATTAACAAAAATTCACCCCTCCACTTT. Translated: CASSFKINKNSPLHF.

This rearrangement joins TRBV5-6 to TRBJ2-7; TRBD1 matches at 8 bases. Germline-derived CDR1 and CDR2 are SGHDT and YYEEEE. V shed 2 bases, J shed 4 bases, and the junction held 5 bases outside the gene matches. The CDR3 is 14 amino acids. The CDR3 bases are TGTGCCAGCAGCTTTGGGACAGGAAAGTACGAGCAGTACTTC. It yields the protein CASSFGTGKYEQYF.

V usage is TRBV7-8 and J usage is TRBJ1-2, with TRBD1 matching over 7 bases. The CDR3 runs to 14 residues. With 5 bases clipped from V and 4 bases from J, the junction kept 7 bases outside the gene matches. The germline CDR1 and CDR2 sequences are SGHVS and FQNEAQ. The CDR3 bases are TGTGCCAGCAGCACCCGGACAGGCGTCTATGGCTACACCTTC. Translation: CASSTRTGVYGYTF.

The CDR3 DNA reads as TGTGCCTGGAGTGTAGGGGGGGGTACCCCCCAGCATTTT. It translates to CAWSVGGGTPQHF. The chain links TRBV30 to TRBJ1-5; D possibly corresponds to TRBD1 (6 bases). This CDR3 is 13 amino acids long. Trimming took off 0 bases at V and 10 bases at J, with 13 bases between the two ends. The V gene's germline CDR1 is GTSNPN and CDR2 SVGIG (reference sequence).

CDR3 in amino acids: CASSKFTGSGQPQHF. The CDR3, as DNA: TGTGCCAGCAGCAAATTCACAGGATCCGGTCAGCCCCAGCATTTT. The chain couples TRBV6-5 to TRBJ1-5; D perhaps matches TRBD1 (5 bases). The V end was cut by 6 bases, the J end by 6 bases, with 18 bases between. This CDR3 region has 15 residues. From germline, CDR1 is MNHEY and CDR2 SVGAGI.

A note on this clone: An end of the junction does not agree with germline; a read error may underlie this. This chain uses TRBV7-9 with TRBJ2-1, with D hard to call. The CDR3 is 15 amino acids. Germline CDR1 and CDR2: SEHNR and FQNEAQ (reference sequence). CDR3 nucleotides: TGTTCCAGCAGCTTTGTACAGTCCTACTACAATGAGCAGTTCTTC. Its translation: CSSSFVQSYYNEQFF.

The chain carries TRBV29-1 and TRBJ2-1; D possibly corresponds to TRBD2 (6 bases). Germline-derived CDR1 and CDR2 are SQVTM and ANQGSEA. Trimming took 3 bases from V and 8 from J, leaving 17 bases between them. This CDR3 contains 14 residues. The CDR3 spells CSVDTTSGVDEQFF. The CDR3 nucleotides are TGCAGCGTTGACACGACTAGTGGTGTGGATGAGCAGTTCTTC.

V gene TRBV11-2 combines with J gene TRBJ2-1, with D perhaps matching TRBD1 (6 bases). This CDR3 is 13 amino acids long. Germline CDR1 SGHAT, CDR2 FQNNGV. The V and J ends lost 9 bases and 0 bases respectively, with 9 bases between them. DNA for the CDR3: TGTGCCAGTAGGACAGTCTCCTACAATGAGCAGTTCTTC. Its translation is CASRTVSYNEQFF.

This clone was recorded only once. The chain carries TRBV5-1 and TRBJ1-4; 10 bases are shared with TRBD1. Looked up from germline, CDR1 is SGHRS and CDR2 is YFSETQ. After removal of 4 bases from V and 7 bases from J, the junction contained 4 bases not matched to a gene. The length of the CDR3 is 14 residues. The CDR3 loop is CASSRGQGPEKLFF. CDR3 DNA sequence: TGCGCCAGCAGCCGGGGACAGGGGCCTGAAAAACTGTTTTTT.